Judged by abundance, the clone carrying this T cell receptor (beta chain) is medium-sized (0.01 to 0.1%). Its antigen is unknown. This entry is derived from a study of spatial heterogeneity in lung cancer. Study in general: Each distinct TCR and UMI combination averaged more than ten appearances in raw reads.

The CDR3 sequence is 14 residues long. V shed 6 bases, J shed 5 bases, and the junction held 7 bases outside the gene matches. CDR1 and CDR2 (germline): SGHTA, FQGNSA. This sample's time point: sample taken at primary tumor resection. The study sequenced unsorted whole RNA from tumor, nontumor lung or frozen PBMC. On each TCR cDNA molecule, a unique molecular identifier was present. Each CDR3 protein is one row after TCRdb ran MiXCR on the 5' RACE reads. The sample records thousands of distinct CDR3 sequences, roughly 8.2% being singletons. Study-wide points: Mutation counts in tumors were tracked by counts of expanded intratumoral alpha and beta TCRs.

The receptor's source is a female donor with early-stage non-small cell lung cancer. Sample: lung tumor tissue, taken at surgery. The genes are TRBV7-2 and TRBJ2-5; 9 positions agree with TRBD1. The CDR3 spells CASSPDRGLETQYF. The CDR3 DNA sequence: TGTGCCAGCAGTCCCGACAGGGGGTTGGAGACCCAGTACTTC.